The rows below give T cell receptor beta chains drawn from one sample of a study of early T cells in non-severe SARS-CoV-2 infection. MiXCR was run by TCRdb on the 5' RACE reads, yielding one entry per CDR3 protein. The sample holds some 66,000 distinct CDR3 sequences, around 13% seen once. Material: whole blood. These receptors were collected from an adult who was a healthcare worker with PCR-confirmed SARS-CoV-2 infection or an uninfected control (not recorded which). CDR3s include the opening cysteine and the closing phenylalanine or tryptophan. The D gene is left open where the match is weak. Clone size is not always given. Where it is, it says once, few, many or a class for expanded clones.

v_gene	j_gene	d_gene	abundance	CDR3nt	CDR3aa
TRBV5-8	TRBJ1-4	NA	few	TGTGCCAGCAGCTTTCGCCTAGAAGGGGCGCGAACTAATGAAAAACTGTTTTTT	CASSFRLEGARTNEKLFF
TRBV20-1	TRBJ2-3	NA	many	TGCAGTGCTAGATCTCGTCCCCCGGGCGCGGGCGACACAGATACGCAGTATTTT	CSARSRPPGAGDTDTQYF
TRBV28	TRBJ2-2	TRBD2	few	TGTGCCAGCAGTTTAGGGTCACTAGCGGGTCGCGCGAACACCGGGGAGCTGTTTTTT	CASSLGSLAGRANTGELFF
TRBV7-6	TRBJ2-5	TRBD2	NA	TGTGCCAGCAGCCGCAGCGGGGCCCAGGAGACCCAGTACTTC	CASSRSGAQETQYF
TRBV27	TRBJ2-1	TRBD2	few	TGTGCCAGCAGTAAGTGGGATGTTAGCGGGGGCCACTCCTACAATGAGCAGTTCTTC	CASSKWDVSGGHSYNEQFF
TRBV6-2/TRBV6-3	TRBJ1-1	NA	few	TGTGCCAGTCGCAGGAACACTGAAGCTTTCTTT	CASRRNTEAFF
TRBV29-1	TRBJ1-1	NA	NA	TGCAGCGTTGAGAGGGACCCAAACACTGAAGCTTTCTTT	CSVERDPNTEAFF
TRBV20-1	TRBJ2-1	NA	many	TGCAGTGCTAGTGGTGGCGGCGCGGAACACTTATACAATGAGCAGTTCTTC	CSASGGGAEHLYNEQFF
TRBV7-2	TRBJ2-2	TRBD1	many	TGTGCCAGCAGCCCTAGACAGGGGGACACCGGGGAGCTGTTTTTT	CASSPRQGDTGELFF
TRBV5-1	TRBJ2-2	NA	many	TGCGCCAGCAGCTCCGGACTGTACTCGAACACCGGGGAGCTGTTTTTT	CASSSGLYSNTGELFF
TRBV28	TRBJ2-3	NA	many	TGTGCCAGCAGGCGGGAAGACACAGATACGCAGTATTTT	CASRREDTDTQYF
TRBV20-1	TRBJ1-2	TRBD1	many	TGCAGTGCTAGAGATTCCAGGACAGGGGTTTATGGCTACACCTTC	CSARDSRTGVYGYTF